What follows are 16 T cell receptor beta chains derived from one specimen sequenced in a study of T cells in localized non-small cell lung cancer. Method: immunoSEQ multiplex PCR; TCRdb's copy keeps in-frame clones and lacks some. The sample has roughly 25,000 clones, approximately 92% seen once; the top ten hold roughly 15%. The sequencing here drew on peripheral blood, taken before any cancer treatment. Receptors were obtained from a man aged 35-75 years with stage III squamous cell lung carcinoma.

The gene calls are TRBV4-2 and TRBJ1-4, with D unclear. Germline V gene sequence: CDR1 LGHNA, CDR2 YNFKEQ. This CDR3 is built from 12 residues. Trimming took off 5 bases at V and 4 bases at J, with 5 bases between the two ends. The CDR3 loop is CASSAGNEKLFF. CDR3 in DNA: TGTGCCAGCAGCGCCGGTAATGAAAAACTGTTTTTT.

The J gene is TRBJ2-1, the V gene TRBV28; the D call may be TRBD1 or TRBD2 (5 bases each). Trimming pared 7 bases from V and 3 bases from J, leaving 13 bases between. Germline lookup yields CDR1 MDHEN and CDR2 SYDVKM. The CDR3 is 14 amino acids. The CDR3 spells CASTYRDLYNEQFF. For the CDR3, the DNA is TGTGCCAGCACCTACCGGGACCTCTACAATGAGCAGTTCTTC. Variable domain in full (rest from reference TRBV28 and TRBJ2-1): DVKVTQSSRYLVKRTGEKVFLECVQDMDHENMFWYRQDPGLGLRLIYFSYDVKMKEKGDIPEGYSVSREKKERFSLILESASTNQTSMYLCASTYRDLYNEQFFGPGTRLTVL.

V is TRBV2 and J is TRBJ1-5; D possibly corresponds to TRBD1 (5 bases). Germline CDR1 reads SNHLY; CDR2 reads FYNNEI. CDR3 length: 14 residues. With 9 bases removed from V and 9 bases from J, the gap between germline ends came to 21 bases. CDR3 bases: TGTGCCAGTGGGGGGAGGGACCCTACCCGGCCCCAGCATTTT. It encodes CASGGRDPTRPQHF.

The sample holds one count of this clone. This CDR3 reads CASNPSSGMNTEAFF. DNA for the CDR3: TGTGCCAGCAATCCCTCCTCGGGAATGAACACTGAAGCTTTCTTT. This chain links TRBV6-1 with TRBJ1-1, with D unresolved. This CDR3 region has 15 residues. V gave up 7 bases and J gave up 0 bases, with 15 bases separating them. Germline-derived CDR1 and CDR2 are MNHNS and SASEGT.

The V gene is TRBV11-2, the J gene TRBJ1-4; D is undetermined. The CDR3 length is 14 residues. Germline V gene data show CDR1 as SGHAT and CDR2 as FQNNGV. V lost 0 bases and J 5 bases, leaving 7 bases between the germline ends. The CDR3 DNA sequence: TGTGCCAGCAGCTTAGATCGCGTCAATGAAAAACTGTTTTTT. This gives the protein CASSLDRVNEKLFF.

The V and J genes are TRBV4-1 and TRBJ1-1; perhaps TRBD1 as D (6 bases). CDR1 is MGHRA, CDR2 YSYEKL, per germline. Between the trimmed V and J ends, which lost 5 bases and 1 base, there was a span of 14 bases. This CDR3 is 15 amino acids long. The CDR3 DNA is TGCGCCAGCAGCAGGGAGGAACAGGGGAACACTGAAGCTTTCTTT. Translation gives CASSREEQGNTEAFF.

The chain joins TRBV9 to TRBJ2-5, with D possibly matching TRBD1 (6 bases). The CDR3 runs 18 residues. V gave up 0 bases and J gave up 4 bases, with 22 bases separating them. CDR1 SGDLS and CDR2 YYNGEE come from the germline V gene. The CDR3 bases are TGTGCCAGCAGCGTAGCTACGGACAGAACGGGATTGAGAGAGACCCAGTACTTC. Encoded protein: CASSVATDRTGLRETQYF.

The chain has TRBV5-5 and TRBJ1-2; D is perhaps TRBD1 (6 bases). There are 14 residues in the CDR3. V was trimmed by 0 bases and J by 4 bases, leaving 10 bases between them. Germline V lookup: CDR1 SGHKS, CDR2 YYEKEE (reference sequence). DNA of the CDR3: TGTGCCAGCAGCTTGGATTGGGACATCTATGGCTACACCTTC. This sequence encodes CASSLDWDIYGYTF.

V and J are TRBV5-1 and TRBJ2-7; D is perhaps TRBD1 (5 bases). Germline V gene lookup returns CDR1 SGHRS and CDR2 YFSETQ. This CDR3 contains 13 residues. V was pared by 1 base and J by 4 bases, with 9 bases between. As DNA, the CDR3 is TGCGCCAGCAGCTTGACGACAGCTTACGAGCAGTACTTC. As protein: CASSLTTAYEQYF.

This clone was picked up one time. This rearrangement joins TRBV5-5 to TRBJ2-5, with 11 bases matching TRBD2. V was clipped by 4 bases and J by 4 bases; unmatched bases: 15. This CDR3 region has 18 residues. The germline V gene has CDR1 SGHKS and CDR2 YYEKEE (reference sequence). The CDR3 loop reads CASSVGTSGTRGGETQYF. The CDR3 region has the DNA TGTGCCAGCAGCGTGGGGACTAGCGGCACCCGGGGCGGAGAGACCCAGTACTTC.

V and J are TRBV19 and TRBJ1-5; the D is unclear. Trimming left V 5 bases short and J 1 base short, with 9 bases between. CDR1 and CDR2 (germline): LNHDA, SQIVND (reference sequence). The CDR3 has 14 residues. This chain's CDR3 is CASSWSNSNQPQHF. The CDR3 region has the DNA TGTGCCAGTAGTTGGTCAAACAGCAATCAGCCCCAGCATTTT.

About this clone itself: At the DNA level, this CDR3 is encoded by other sequences in the same sample as well. The rearrangement uses TRBV6-5 and TRBJ2-3; a possible D gene is TRBD2 (6 bases). The V end lost 4 bases, the J end lost 2 bases, and 13 bases lay between the germline ends. In germline, CDR1 is MNHEY, CDR2 SVGAGI. This CDR3 region has 15 residues. CDR3 nucleotide sequence: TGTGCCAGCAGTTCCGTTCTAGCGAACACAGATACGCAGTATTTT. Its protein product is CASSSVLANTDTQYF.

The rearrangement links TRBV7-9 to TRBJ2-5; 8 bases line up with TRBD2. Germline V gene lookup returns CDR1 SEHNR and CDR2 FQNEAQ (reference sequence). Trimming at V came to 3 bases and at J to 4 bases, leaving 1 base not matched to a gene. This CDR3 comprises 13 residues. CDR3 amino acids: CASSLSGGETQYF. In DNA, the CDR3 is TGTGCCAGCAGCTTGAGCGGGGGAGAGACCCAGTACTTC.

The chain couples TRBV5-1 to TRBJ1-1; 9 bases align to TRBD1. This CDR3 has 14 amino acids. Germline V lookup: CDR1 SGHRS, CDR2 YFSETQ. The J segment lost 7 bases and the V segment lost 4 bases, leaving 8 bases of the junction unmatched. CDR3 bases: TGCGCCAGCAGCATACAGGGGGCGCAAGGTGAAGCTTTCTTT. Encoded protein: CASSIQGAQGEAFF.

The chain couples TRBV5-5 to TRBJ2-7; 10 bases line up with TRBD1. From germline, CDR1 is SGHKS and CDR2 YYEKEE (reference sequence). V trimming: 2 bases; J trimming: 1 base; junction bases outside the gene matches: 6. CDR3 length: 16 amino acids. The CDR3 protein is CASSFRDRGGSYEQYF. The CDR3 DNA reads as TGTGCCAGCAGCTTCCGGGACAGGGGAGGTTCCTACGAGCAGTACTTC.

V gene TRBV5-1 combines with J gene TRBJ1-1; 7 nucleotides match TRBD1. The CDR3 consists of 15 residues. V dropped 4 bases and J dropped 2; count of bases not matched to a gene: 8. From germline, CDR1 is SGHRS and CDR2 YFSETQ. The CDR3 sequence is CASSKAGTDNTEAFF. DNA of the CDR3: TGCGCCAGCAGCAAAGCCGGGACAGATAACACTGAAGCTTTCTTT. Full variable domain (missing parts from reference TRBV5-1 and TRBJ1-1): KAGVTQTPRYLIKTRGQQVTLSCSPISGHRSVSWYQQTPGQGLQFLFEYFSETQRNKGNFPGRFSGRQFSNSRSEMNVSTLELGDSALYLCASSKAGTDNTEAFFGQGTRLTVV.